The 12 T cell receptor beta chains below all came from one sample that was sequenced in a study of T cell responses to AZD1222 COVID-19 vaccine. Sequenced by immunoSEQ multiplex PCR; TCRdb stores in-frame clones only, minus some. The data show around 150,000 clones, approximately 92% seen once. Sample: peripheral blood, taken 28 days after the second AZD1222 dose. These receptors were taken from an adult who received the AZD1222 COVID-19 vaccine.

The rearrangement joins TRBV6-2 or TRBV6-3 to TRBJ2-6; the D is unclear. Germline values: CDR1 MNHEY, CDR2 SVGEGT. This CDR3 has 15 amino acids. Trimming left V 2 bases short and J 0 bases short, with 5 bases between. Here the CDR3 reads CASSYGFSGANVLTF. The CDR3 DNA is TGTGCCAGCAGTTACGGATTCTCTGGGGCCAACGTCCTGACTTTC.

The chain joins TRBV5-1 to TRBJ2-7; 7 nucleotides align to TRBD1. The CDR3 totals 15 residues. Germline V gene lookup returns CDR1 SGHRS and CDR2 YFSETQ. J lost 0 bases, V lost 3 bases, and 6 bases had no gene match. The CDR3 spells CASSSPQGSSYEQYF. The CDR3 DNA sequence: TGCGCCAGCAGCTCGCCACAGGGGAGCTCCTACGAGCAGTACTTC.

V is TRBV6-6 and J is TRBJ2-7, with 9 bases fitting TRBD1. After removal of 4 bases from V and 3 bases from J, the junction contained 4 bases not matched to a gene. Germline CDR1 reads MNHNY; CDR2 reads SVGAGI (reference sequence). The CDR3 has 14 amino acids. CDR3 DNA: TGTGCCAGCAGTTTAGGGACAGGGTACTACGAGCAGTACTTC. This gives the protein CASSLGTGYYEQYF.

The gene calls are TRBV5-1 and TRBJ1-6; no firm D call. This CDR3 has 19 residues. With 0 bases removed from V and 0 bases from J, the gap between germline ends came to 16 bases. Per germline, CDR1 SGHRS and CDR2 YFSETQ. The CDR3 bases are TGCGCCAGCAGCTTGGGCGCGAATTCGGGCTTCTCCTATAATTCACCCCTCCACTTT. Its protein is CASSLGANSGFSYNSPLHF.

The genes are TRBV7-9 and TRBJ1-4; 7 bases line up with TRBD1. The J segment lost 7 bases and the V segment lost 5 bases, leaving 13 bases of the junction unmatched. The germline CDR1 and CDR2 sequences are SEHNR and FQNEAQ (reference sequence). This CDR3 comprises 16 residues. CDR3 residues: CASSQTHRGGGEKLFF. CDR3 DNA: TGTGCCAGCAGCCAAACACACAGGGGCGGTGGTGAAAAACTGTTTTTT.

The J gene is TRBJ1-5, the V gene TRBV7-2, with 11 bases lining up with TRBD1. V shed 1 base and J 5 bases; nucleotides not matched to a gene: 4. The CDR3 has 16 amino acids. Germline lookup yields CDR1 SGHTA and CDR2 FQGNSA. CDR3: CASSLGWTGGDQPQHF. CDR3 nucleotides: TGTGCCAGCAGCTTAGGGTGGACAGGGGGCGATCAGCCCCAGCATTTT. The full variable domain, rest sourced from reference TRBV7-2 and TRBJ1-5, is GAGVSQSPSNKVTEKGKDVELRCDPISGHTALYWYRQSLGQGLEFLIYFQGNSAPDKSGLPSDRFSAERTGGSVSTLTIQRTQQEDSAVYLCASSLGWTGGDQPQHFGDGTRLSIL.

The chain employs TRBV6-5 and TRBJ1-2, with 11 bases that match TRBD1. The V gene end was trimmed by 5 bases and the J gene end by 7 bases; junction bases not matched to a gene: 3. The CDR3 runs to 13 residues. Germline V gives CDR1 MNHEY, CDR2 SVGAGI. This CDR3 reads CASSPGQGAGYTF. CDR3 bases: TGTGCCAGCAGTCCCGGACAGGGGGCTGGCTACACCTTC.

The V gene is TRBV28, the J gene TRBJ1-3; D ambiguous. This CDR3 spans 13 amino acids. CDR1 is MDHEN, CDR2 SYDVKM, per germline. V lost 7 bases, J lost 0 bases, and 7 bases lay in between. The CDR3 nucleotides read TGTGCCAGCACGGTTAGCTCTGGAAACACCATATATTTT. It is translated as CASTVSSGNTIYF.

V gene TRBV19 combines with J gene TRBJ1-1; D unclear. Germline CDR1 is LNHDA and CDR2 is SQIVND (reference sequence). The CDR3 runs to 13 residues. V lost 6 bases, J lost 5 bases, and 13 bases lay in between. The CDR3 DNA sequence: TGTGCCAGTAGCACGACGTATAGTACTGAAGCTTTCTTT. It codes for CASSTTYSTEAFF.

The chain combines TRBV7-8 with TRBJ2-7; 7 positions match TRBD1. After removal of 5 bases from V and 2 bases from J, the junction contained 6 bases not matched to a gene. CDR1 is SGHVS, CDR2 FQNEAQ, per germline. The CDR3 runs 14 residues. The CDR3 is CASSPGQQAYEQYF. CDR3 DNA: TGTGCCAGCAGCCCGGGACAGCAGGCCTACGAGCAGTACTTC.

This clone was picked up one time. The rearrangement uses TRBV27 and TRBJ2-7; no definite D call. This CDR3 region has 14 residues. Trimming removed 6 bases at V and 3 bases at J, with 15 bases between. Germline CDR1 and CDR2: MNHEY and SMNVEV (reference sequence). CDR3: CASSFPEVGYEQYF. Written as DNA, the CDR3 is TGTGCCAGCAGCTTCCCAGAAGTTGGCTACGAGCAGTACTTC.

V and J are TRBV28 and TRBJ2-1, with 7 bases identical to TRBD2. Germline V lookup: CDR1 MDHEN, CDR2 SYDVKM. The CDR3 contains 15 residues. V shed 2 bases, J shed 4 bases, and the junction held 5 bases outside the gene matches. The CDR3 protein is CASSLGGGTYNEQFF. For the CDR3, the DNA is TGTGCCAGCAGTTTAGGCGGGGGTACTTACAATGAGCAGTTCTTC.